Shown below are 5 T cell receptor beta chains from a single sample sequenced in a study of cytomegalovirus exposure and HLA in healthy donors. Profiled with immunoSEQ multiplex PCR; TCRdb holds only in-frame clones, not every one. The sample yields 150,000 or so clones, around 86% seen once. The sequencing input was PBMCs. These TCRs come from a man younger than 30 in good health and CMV-seropositive.

The chain recombines TRBV5-4 with TRBJ2-1, with D possibly being TRBD2 (5 bases). The CDR3 loop spans 13 amino acids. The ends were cut back, 4 bases at V and 4 bases at J, with 9 bases in the middle. The germline V gene has CDR1 SGHNT and CDR2 YYREEE (reference sequence). The CDR3: CASSPPGYNEQFF. CDR3 sequence (DNA): TGTGCCAGCAGCCCCCCGGGGTACAATGAGCAGTTCTTC.

This clone was detected a few times. The V and J genes are TRBV4-1 and TRBJ2-5; 10 bases are shared with TRBD1. The CDR3 length is 15 residues. Trimming removed 6 bases from V and 5 bases from J; junction bases left unmatched: 9. Germline-derived CDR1 and CDR2 are MGHRA and YSYEKL. The chain's CDR3 is CASSSRDRGRETQYF. In nucleotides, the CDR3 is TGCGCCAGCAGTTCCCGGGACAGGGGACGGGAGACCCAGTACTTC.

This clone has a handful of counts. The chain has TRBV7-9 and TRBJ2-2; weak D call: TRBD1 (6 bases). The ends were cut back, 5 bases at V and 8 bases at J, with 15 bases in the middle. This CDR3 spans 14 amino acids. Germline lookup yields CDR1 SEHNR and CDR2 FQNEAQ (reference sequence). The CDR3 coding sequence is TGTGCCAGCAGCCACACGTCCGGGACAGGGGAGCTGTTTTTT. Translated: CASSHTSGTGELFF. Looking up the rest from reference TRBV7-9 and TRBJ2-2 gives the full variable domain: DTGVSQNPRHKITKRGQNVTFRCDPISEHNRLYWYRQTLGQGPEFLTYFQNEAQLEKSRLLSDRFSAERPKGSFSTLEIQRTEQGDSAMYLCASSHTSGTGELFFGEGSRLTVL.

The chain combines TRBV28 with TRBJ2-7; 9 positions match TRBD1. Germline V gene lookup returns CDR1 MDHEN and CDR2 SYDVKM. Losses at the gene ends were 7 bases for V and 3 bases for J; bases not matched to a gene: 4. The CDR3 has 13 amino acids. The CDR3 DNA reads TGTGCCAGCACCCCGGGACAGGGCTACGAGCAGTACTTC. As protein: CASTPGQGYEQYF.

V is TRBV7-2 and J is TRBJ2-3, with D possibly matching TRBD1 (6 bases). Per germline, CDR1 SGHTA and CDR2 FQGNSA. The CDR3 is 16 amino acids. V was clipped by 4 bases and J by 0 bases, with 14 bases between them. The CDR3 loop reads CASSSQGSPSTDTQYF. In DNA, the CDR3 is TGTGCCAGCAGCTCCCAGGGGTCTCCAAGCACAGATACGCAGTATTTT. Together with reference TRBV7-2 and TRBJ2-3, the CDR3 gives the full variable domain: GAGVSQSPSNKVTEKGKDVELRCDPISGHTALYWYRQSLGQGLEFLIYFQGNSAPDKSGLPSDRFSAERTGGSVSTLTIQRTQQEDSAVYLCASSSQGSPSTDTQYFGPGTRLTVL.